This is a list of T cell receptor beta chains from one sample in a study of blood T cell repertoires in COVID-19. Assay: immunoSEQ multiplex PCR; the TCRdb copy retains only in-frame clones and omits some. The sample contains some 240,000 clones, about 80% of which appear only once. What was sequenced was peripheral blood. Receptor source: a woman older than 75 with acute or convalescent COVID-19. CDR3s include the opening cysteine and the closing phenylalanine or tryptophan. The D gene is left open where the match is weak. Not all rows give a size; the values are once, few, many and, for expanded clones, a class.

v_call,j_call,clone_size,d_call,cdr3_aa,cdr3_nt
TRBV19,TRBJ2-7,-,-,CASSAPSYEQYF,TGTGCCAGTAGTGCCCCGAGCTACGAGCAGTACTTC
TRBV5-1,TRBJ2-2,few,-,CASSLDTNTGELFF,TGCGCCAGCAGCTTGGACACAAACACCGGGGAGCTGTTTTTT
TRBV5-1,TRBJ2-3,-,TRBD1,CASSFRGGGTGGADTQYF,TGCGCCAGCAGCTTTAGAGGTGGCGGGACAGGGGGCGCAGATACGCAGTATTTT
TRBV15,TRBJ1-3,-,-,CATSKGGGSGNTIYF,TGTGCCACCAGCAAAGGGGGGGGATCTGGAAACACCATATATTTT
TRBV28,TRBJ2-3,-,-,CASSLFGVSSTDTQYF,TGTGCCAGCAGTTTATTCGGGGTCTCTAGCACAGATACGCAGTATTTT
TRBV5-1,TRBJ2-3,-,TRBD2,CASRPAGGGGDTQYF,TGCGCCAGCAGGCCAGCGGGGGGCGGAGGAGATACGCAGTATTTT
TRBV27,TRBJ2-2,-,-,CASSSRGNTGELFF,TGTGCCAGCAGTTCTCGGGGGAACACCGGGGAGCTGTTTTTT
TRBV6-6,TRBJ2-5,once,TRBD1,CASRLRDRSPETQYF,TGTGCCAGCAGACTCCGGGACAGGTCGCCAGAGACCCAGTACTTC
TRBV27,TRBJ1-1,-,TRBD1,CASRGTEYTEAFF,TGTGCCAGCAGGGGGACAGAATACACTGAAGCTTTCTTT
TRBV28,TRBJ1-5,few,-,CASSLGETFGQPQHF,TGTGCCAGCAGTTTGGGAGAGACATTCGGCCAGCCCCAGCATTTT
TRBV2,TRBJ2-7,-,TRBD1,CASRGSTYEQYF,TGTGCCTCCAGGGGGTCAACCTACGAGCAGTACTTC
TRBV7-9,TRBJ2-2,-,TRBD2,CASSLARLAGDGELFF,TGTGCCAGCAGCTTAGCCCGACTAGCCGGTGACGGGGAGCTGTTTTTT
TRBV2,TRBJ2-5,-,TRBD2,CASSDSLAGVETQYF,TGTGCCAGCAGTGACTCGCTAGCGGGGGTTGAGACCCAGTACTTC
TRBV5-1,TRBJ1-1,-,-,CASSFKQGNTEAFF,TGCGCCAGCAGCTTTAAACAGGGGAACACTGAAGCTTTCTTT
TRBV28,TRBJ1-2,-,-,CASSGALRSGTNKYSGGYTF,TGTGCCAGCAGCGGGGCGCTACGTTCCGGGACGAACAAGTATAGCGGTGGCTACACCTTC
TRBV3-1/TRBV3-2,TRBJ2-3,-,TRBD1,CASSQRQGATDTQYF,TGTGCCAGCAGTCAACGACAGGGGGCCACAGATACGCAGTATTTT
TRBV30,TRBJ2-7,-,-,CAWSGETDPWHEQYF,TGTGCCTGGAGCGGGGAGACCGATCCCTGGCACGAGCAGTACTTC
TRBV28,TRBJ2-1,-,-,CASSLWRQTNNEQFF,TGTGCCAGCAGTTTGTGGAGACAGACAAACAATGAGCAGTTCTTC
TRBV3-1/TRBV3-2,TRBJ1-4,once,TRBD1,CASSQDRTGRDEKLFF,TGTGCCAGCAGCCAAGACCGGACAGGGCGTGATGAAAAACTGTTTTTT
TRBV28,TRBJ2-7,-,-,CASIKNSNSYEQYF,TGTGCCAGCATAAAGAACTCCAATTCCTACGAGCAGTACTTC
TRBV2,TRBJ2-5,-,TRBD2,CASSEEVAGEETQYF,TGTGCCAGCAGTGAAGAGGTAGCGGGGGAGGAGACCCAGTACTTC
TRBV5-1,TRBJ2-4,-,TRBD1,CASSLAGQGGDAKNIQYF,TGCGCCAGCAGCCTTGCCGGACAGGGCGGTGATGCCAAAAACATTCAGTACTTC
TRBV30,TRBJ1-4,-,TRBD1,CAWGTGLEKLFF,TGTGCCTGGGGGACAGGGCTTGAAAAACTGTTTTTT
TRBV5-5,TRBJ1-4,once,-,CASSLHGTATNEKLFF,TGTGCCAGCAGCTTACACGGAACAGCAACGAATGAAAAACTGTTTTTT
TRBV7-9,TRBJ1-2,-,-,CASSLEGSGGYTF,TGTGCCAGCAGCTTAGAGGGAAGCGGTGGCTACACCTTC
TRBV30,TRBJ2-7,-,TRBD1,CAWTPPRGRYEQYF,TGTGCCTGGACCCCTCCCAGGGGGCGGTACGAGCAGTACTTC
TRBV24-1,TRBJ1-2,-,TRBD1,CATSQGQGGGYTF,TGTGCCACCAGTCAGGGACAGGGGGGGGGCTACACCTTC
TRBV2,TRBJ1-3,once,-,CASSDGGGNTIYF,TGTGCCAGCAGTGACGGGGGTGGAAACACCATATATTTT